The sequence of this TCR beta chain was determined in a study of blood T cell repertoires in COVID-19. Sequencing used immunoSEQ multiplex PCR; TCRdb keeps in-frame clones, though not all of them. The sample lists about 130,000 clones; 86% were seen once. CDR1 and CDR2 from the germline V gene are SGHRS and YFSETQ. This CDR3 spans 16 amino acids. V lost 0 bases and J lost 9; bases outside the gene matches: 10. Seattle's enrolled individuals joined amid active infection and were then monitored longitudinally. Input material: peripheral blood. This clonotype originated in a woman in her 70s with COVID-19, enrolled during active disease. The chain is built from TRBV5-1 and TRBJ2-2, with 8 nucleotides matching TRBD1. This chain's CDR3 is CASSLAETGEPRELFF. The CDR3 region has the DNA TGCGCCAGCAGCTTGGCCGAGACAGGGGAGCCCAGGGAGCTGTTTTTT.